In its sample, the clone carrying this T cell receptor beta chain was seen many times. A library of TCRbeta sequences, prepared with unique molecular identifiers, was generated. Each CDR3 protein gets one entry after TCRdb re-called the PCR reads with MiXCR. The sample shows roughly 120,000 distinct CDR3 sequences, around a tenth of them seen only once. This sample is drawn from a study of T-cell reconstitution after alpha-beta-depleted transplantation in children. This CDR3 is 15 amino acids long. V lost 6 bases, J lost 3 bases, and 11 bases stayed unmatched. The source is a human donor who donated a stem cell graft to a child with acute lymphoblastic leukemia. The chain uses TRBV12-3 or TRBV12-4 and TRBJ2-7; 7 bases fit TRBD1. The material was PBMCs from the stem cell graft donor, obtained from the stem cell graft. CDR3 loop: CASSTTGFRVYEQYF. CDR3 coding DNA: TGTGCCAGCAGCACGACAGGGTTCAGAGTCTACGAGCAGTACTTC.